The clone carrying this T cell receptor (beta chain) appeared a single time. These data are taken from a study of cytomegalovirus exposure and HLA in healthy donors. The CDR3 has 14 residues. Per germline, CDR1 GTSNPN and CDR2 SVGIG (reference sequence). The V end was cut by 2 bases, the J end by 4 bases, with 12 bases between. Sequencing used immunoSEQ multiplex PCR; TCRdb keeps in-frame clones, though not all of them. The sample carries approximately 270,000 clones, 80% to 90% recorded once. The chain employs TRBV30 and TRBJ1-3, with TRBD1 as a possible D gene (6 bases). The sequence came from a woman between 18 and 29 years old in good health and CMV-seronegative. Sequenced material: PBMCs. CDR3 sequence reads: CAWSRNRAGNTIYF. CDR3 bases: TGTGCCTGGAGTAGGAACAGGGCCGGAAACACCATATATTTT.